These T cell receptor beta chains were read from a single sample in a study of a mutant IDH1 vaccine in newly diagnosed glioma. These TCRs' antigens remain unknown. TCRdb's table, derived via immunoSEQ multiplex PCR, lists solely in-frame clones and lacks some. Found here are about 40,000 clones, approximately 89% of them singletons; the top ten hold about 2.6%. This specimen consisted of PBMCs, obtained from a glioma patient whose treatment included an IDH1 peptide vaccine. Every receptor here comes from a man in his fifties or sixties with glioma. Each CDR3 is given with its conserved first and last residue.

j_gene | v_gene | CDR3aa
TRBJ2-7 | TRBV4-1 | CASSQGVGSYEQYF
TRBJ2-5 | TRBV19 | CASSNRVRETQYF
TRBJ1-4 | TRBV4-1 | CATREWVSTNEKLFF
TRBJ2-7 | TRBV16 | CASSQSHYGTGGYEQYF
TRBJ2-7 | TRBV2 | CASSDPRTSGRAGRVYEQYF
TRBJ2-7 | TRBV7-8 | CASSIGQGAYEQYF
TRBJ1-1 | TRBV19 | CASRDREGEAFF
TRBJ2-7 | TRBV15 | CATSRDPTREQYF
TRBJ2-1 | TRBV9 | CASSVATHEQFF
TRBJ2-7 | TRBV6-5 | CASSYGSDPYEQYF
TRBJ1-5 | TRBV2 | CASSVTGQPQHF
TRBJ2-7 | TRBV27 | CASSYKGAVNYEQYF
TRBJ2-5 | TRBV5-5 | CASSSGLGKETQYF
TRBJ1-1 | TRBV27 | CASSLYRSGNTEAFF
TRBJ2-5 | TRBV20-1 | CKGSLLETQYF
TRBJ2-7 | TRBV18 | CASSWDRVSGTHEQYF
TRBJ1-5 | TRBV2 | CASSEALGAGNQPQHF
TRBJ1-5 | TRBV4-3 | CASSQEWGTPQHF
TRBJ1-1 | TRBV19 | CASTGQGFWFGLNTEAFF
TRBJ2-2 | TRBV7-2 | CASSSPLGGELFF
TRBJ2-7 | TRBV21-1 | CASNLTAKRNYEQYF
TRBJ1-1 | TRBV5-1 | CASSLGGGVNTEAFF
TRBJ2-3 | TRBV27 | CASSLFVGAPPTGVADTQYF
TRBJ1-4 | TRBV5-1 | CASSARTGERLFF
TRBJ1-1 | TRBV10-2 | CASSEVTGQRGTEAFF
TRBJ2-7 | TRBV29-1 | CSVWEQGAPSYEQYF
TRBJ2-7 | TRBV29-1 | CSVKMGETWTSGGDYEQYF
TRBJ2-5 | TRBV27 | CASSLGPRGTQYF
TRBJ1-4 | TRBV7-2 | CASSRAGAATNEKLFF
TRBJ1-1 | TRBV6-1 | CASSEIGQGEAFF
TRBJ2-2 | TRBV5-1 | CASSLVAGEGTGELFF
TRBJ2-5 | TRBV5-4 | CASSARGEVEETQYF